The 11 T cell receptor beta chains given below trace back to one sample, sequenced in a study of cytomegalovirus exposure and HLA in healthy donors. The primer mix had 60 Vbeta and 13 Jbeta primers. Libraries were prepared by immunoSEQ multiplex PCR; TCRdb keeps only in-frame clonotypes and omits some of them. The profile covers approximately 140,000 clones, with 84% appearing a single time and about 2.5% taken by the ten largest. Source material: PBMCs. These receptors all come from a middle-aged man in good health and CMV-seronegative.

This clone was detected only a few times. The DNA for the CDR3 is TGTGCCAGCAGCTCCGGTCCGACCGGAGGGCGTCGGCCCCAGCATTTT. Its translation: CASSSGPTGGRRPQHF. The chain uses TRBV7-9 and TRBJ1-5; no firm D call. Germline V lookup: CDR1 SEHNR, CDR2 FQNEAQ (reference sequence). The V end lost 4 bases, the J end lost 9 bases, and 22 bases lay between the germline ends. The CDR3 has 16 residues.

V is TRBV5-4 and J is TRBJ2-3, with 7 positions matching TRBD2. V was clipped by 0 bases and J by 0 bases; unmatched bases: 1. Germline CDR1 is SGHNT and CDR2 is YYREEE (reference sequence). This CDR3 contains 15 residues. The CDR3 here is CASSLEGGSTDTQYF. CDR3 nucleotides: TGTGCCAGCAGCTTGGAGGGAGGGAGCACAGATACGCAGTATTTT.

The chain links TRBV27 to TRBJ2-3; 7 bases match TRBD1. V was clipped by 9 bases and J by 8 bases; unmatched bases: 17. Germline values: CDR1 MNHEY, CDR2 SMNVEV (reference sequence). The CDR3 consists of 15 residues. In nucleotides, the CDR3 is TGTGCCAGTGCATTTTCAGGACAGGCCCCGGGTACGCAGTATTTT. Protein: CASAFSGQAPGTQYF.

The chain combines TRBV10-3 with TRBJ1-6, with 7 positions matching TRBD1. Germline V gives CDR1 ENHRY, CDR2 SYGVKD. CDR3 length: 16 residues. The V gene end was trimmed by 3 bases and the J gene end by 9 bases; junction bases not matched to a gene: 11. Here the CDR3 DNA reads TGTGCCATCAGTGAACAATGGGACAGACAGGGTTCACCCCTCCACTTT. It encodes CAISEQWDRQGSPLHF.

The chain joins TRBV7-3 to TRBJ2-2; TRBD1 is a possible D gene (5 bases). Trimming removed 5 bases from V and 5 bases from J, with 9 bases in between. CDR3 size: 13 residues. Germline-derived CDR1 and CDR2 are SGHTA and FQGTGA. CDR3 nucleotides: TGTGCCAGCAGCCCCGACAGAACCGGGGAGCTGTTTTTT. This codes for CASSPDRTGELFF.

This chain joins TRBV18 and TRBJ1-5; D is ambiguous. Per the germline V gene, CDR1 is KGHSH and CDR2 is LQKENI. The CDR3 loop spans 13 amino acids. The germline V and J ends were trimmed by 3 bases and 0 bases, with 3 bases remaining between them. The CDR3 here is CASSPRSNQPQHF. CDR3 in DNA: TGTGCCAGCTCACCTCGTAGCAATCAGCCCCAGCATTTT.

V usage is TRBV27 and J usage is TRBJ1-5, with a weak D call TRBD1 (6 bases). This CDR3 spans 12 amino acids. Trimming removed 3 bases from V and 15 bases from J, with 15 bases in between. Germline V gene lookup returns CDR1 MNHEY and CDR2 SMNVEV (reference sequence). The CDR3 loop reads CASSLRGTLLHF. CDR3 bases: TGTGCCAGCAGTTTGAGGGGGACCCTGCTGCATTTT.

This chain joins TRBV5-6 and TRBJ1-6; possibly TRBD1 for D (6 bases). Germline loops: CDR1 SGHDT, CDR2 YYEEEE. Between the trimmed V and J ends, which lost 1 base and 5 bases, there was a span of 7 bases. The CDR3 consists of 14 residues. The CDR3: CASSLRTDNSPLHF. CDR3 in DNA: TGTGCCAGCAGCTTGAGGACAGATAATTCACCCCTCCACTTT.

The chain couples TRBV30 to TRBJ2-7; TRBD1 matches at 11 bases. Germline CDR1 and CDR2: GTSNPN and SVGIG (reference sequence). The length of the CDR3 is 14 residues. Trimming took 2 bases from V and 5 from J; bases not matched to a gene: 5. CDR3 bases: TGTGCCTGGAGTCTCGGACAGGGGGCGAACGAGCAGTACTTC. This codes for CAWSLGQGANEQYF.

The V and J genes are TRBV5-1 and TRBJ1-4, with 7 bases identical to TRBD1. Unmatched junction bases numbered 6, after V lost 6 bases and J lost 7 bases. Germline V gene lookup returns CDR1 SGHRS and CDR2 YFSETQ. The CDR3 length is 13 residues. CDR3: CASNRGYSEKLFF. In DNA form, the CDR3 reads TGCGCCAGCAACAGGGGTTACAGTGAAAAACTGTTTTTT.

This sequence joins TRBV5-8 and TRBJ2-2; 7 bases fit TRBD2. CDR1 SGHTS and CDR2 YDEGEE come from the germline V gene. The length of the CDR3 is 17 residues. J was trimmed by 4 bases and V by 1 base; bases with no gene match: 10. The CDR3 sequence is CASSLTLGGGSTGELFF. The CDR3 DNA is TGTGCCAGCAGCTTGACCCTTGGCGGGGGATCCACCGGGGAGCTGTTTTTT.